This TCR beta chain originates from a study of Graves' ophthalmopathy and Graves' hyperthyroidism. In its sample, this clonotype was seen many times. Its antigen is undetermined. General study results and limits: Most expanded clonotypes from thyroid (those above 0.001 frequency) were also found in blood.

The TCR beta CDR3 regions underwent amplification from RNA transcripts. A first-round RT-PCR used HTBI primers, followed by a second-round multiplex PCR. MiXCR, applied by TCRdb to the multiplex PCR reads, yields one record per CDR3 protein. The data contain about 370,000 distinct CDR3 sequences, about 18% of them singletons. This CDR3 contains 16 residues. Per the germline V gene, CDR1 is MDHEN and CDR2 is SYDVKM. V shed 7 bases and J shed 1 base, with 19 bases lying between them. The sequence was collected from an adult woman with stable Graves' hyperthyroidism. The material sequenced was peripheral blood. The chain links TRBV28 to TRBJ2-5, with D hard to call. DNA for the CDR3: TGTGCCAGCAACCACGGTGCCGGGCCTGCCCAAGAGACCCAGTACTTC. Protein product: CASNHGAGPAQETQYF.